This T cell receptor (beta chain) was identified in a study of cytomegalovirus exposure and HLA in healthy donors (TCRdb year 2017). As for the study more broadly: An earlier analysis of 587 of the donors reported more than 250 Gb of sequence data and 100 million to 140 million unique TCR beta sequences from about 200 million T cells. The number of typed donors differed by locus: about 629-640 for A, B, C, DRB1 and DQB1; some 540 for DQA1; approximately 600 for DPA1; and about 450 for DPB1. On average, around 200,000 unique TCR beta nucleotide sequences were sequenced per donor among 398 genotyped donors of the cohort, with about 17% of those sequences being non-productive. The T cell repertoires of 666 subjects were profiled by immunosequencing and related to cytomegalovirus serostatus. The study was designed to test whether signatures of past pathogen exposure could be identified by cataloging public T cell receptors. Of the approximately 400 genotyped donors, over 80% were placed in the genetic ancestry cluster associated with self-reported Caucasian donors. A later analysis re-analyzed previously published TCR beta repertoires from 600 to 850 donors and added high-resolution HLA genotyping to study TCR occurrence patterns. HLA typing covered class I and class II loci at four-digit resolution. Besides the first cohort of roughly 640 subjects, a separate validation cohort made up of over a hundred different subjects was used. In an earlier analysis of 587 of the donors, high-throughput TCR beta sequencing was used to judge whether each TCR beta V gene segment behaved as functional or pseudogenic. About 330 gigabases of sequencing data and around 80 million unique TCR sequences made up an early release that covered 500 to 650 HLA-typed donors. Four or five DR-DQ haplotypes were treated as single units for association and clustering because of strong linkage in the cohort. In a later genetic analysis, genome-wide SNP genotypes for about three fifths of the roughly 670 donors were used, and that subset was treated as a discovery cohort. All discovery cohort repertoires had been generated on a single sequencing platform. Rather than drawing on any new phenotypic data, the later analysis identified candidate immune exposures from TCR beta sequences and the way those sequences occurred across donors. Donor age, sex, ethnicity and CMV serostatus were compiled alongside the repertoire data. To predict cytomegalovirus infection status, the study combined high-throughput TCR immunosequencing, statistical association of individual TCRs with disease status, and machine learning.

The cohort was made up of 650 to 700 healthy bone marrow donors. At the time of sampling, every cohort member was nominally healthy, though immune exposures that went unrecorded were likely present. The donor tested CMV seronegative and was one of the 352 seronegative cohort members. Every donor gave a peripheral blood sample, and the peripheral blood mononuclear cells from that sample were used for TCR beta sequencing. Genomic DNA was extracted from the blood cell samples with the Qiagen DNeasy Blood Extraction Kit. Beyond this particular receptor, the publication reports: In this cohort, only TCR beta chains were sequenced, and detectable features were limited by the absence of alpha or paired-chain data. When HLA alleles, especially DR and DQ, strongly co-occurred, attributing TCR associations to individual alleles was difficult. CMV serostatus was the only immune exposure information available for the cohort. Across donors, most TCR sequences were observed very rarely, whereas some public TCRs were present in many individuals. According to a later analysis, most CMV-associated TCR beta chains appeared to be HLA-restricted, and the HLA associations seemed to be driven largely by CMV exposure. Because counts were too low, roughly 16 rarely observed V segments, including chromosome 9 orphons, were excluded from the earlier analysis of 587 of the donors. In a later analysis, several top co-occurrence clusters were reported to appear linked to parvovirus B19, influenza, CMV and Epstein-Barr virus. In a later analysis, HLA-associated TCR beta chains showed more clonal expansion and lower generation probabilities than non-associated chains that were equally common. The sequencing pipeline was judged likely to have produced a cluster of highly shared sequence variants as a technical artifact. In a later analysis, around 17,000 TCR beta sequences were associated with specific HLA alleles at a false discovery rate of 0.05. Correlated functional status among segregating V segments might reflect linkage disequilibrium, but an unknown experimental factor could not be ruled out. It was suggested by the authors that the approach could potentially be generalized to other disease states and immunological phenotypes. A further reported finding was that TCR beta sequences accurately predicted the HLA-A and HLA-B alleles for most subjects in the first cohort. A later analysis found that TCR association rates varied across HLA loci, with DRB1 alleles showing the most associated TCRs and HLA-C alleles the fewest. In an earlier analysis of around 600 of the donors, most TCR beta V segments were observed in productive rearrangements about 87% or about 30% of the time, broadly matching IMGT annotations. The 87-base-pair reads could not distinguish some IMGT-functional V segments, including TRBV6-2 and TRBV6-3, so those segments were excluded. Compared with the roughly 710-donor mean, donors in an Asian-associated ancestry cluster had fewer N-insertions in productive TCRs, according to a later genetic analysis. Because HLA typing was unavailable for some donors at each locus, only the typed subset was used in association tests. A later genetic analysis associated a missense DCLRE1C variant with V-gene and J-gene trimming of TCR beta chains, and an independent cohort replicated the association. Presence/absence analyses assumed roughly uniform sequencing depth across donors, an assumption that may not hold. The study gave a list of about 150 TCR beta chains associated with cytomegalovirus. A few of the identified cytomegalovirus-associated TCR beta chains were confirmed in vitro to be specific for cytomegalovirus antigens. The classifier was reported to diagnose cytomegalovirus status with high specificity and sensitivity in both the original cohort and the validation cohort.

With respect to this clone: No cognate antigen has been identified for it. One base away there is no much larger clone; base qualities are not given. The identical CDR3 is also encoded by other nucleotide sequences in the sample.

Via the germline V gene, CDR1 is SQVTM and CDR2 ANQGSEA. Spanning cysteine to phenylalanine, the CDR3 consists of 13 amino acids. Only the CDR3 portion is preserved as DNA: 39 bases, with reading frame beginning at the first base. V is pared back by 3 bases and J by 0 bases, with 8 bases lying between the germline termini. The library was built by means of the immunoSEQ multiplex PCR assay. A mixture of 60 forward primers for TCR Vbeta segments and 13 reverse primers for TCR Jbeta segments was used in the multiplex PCR. The CDR3 region of rearranged TCR beta genes was amplified from genomic DNA by a multiplex PCR assay. The amplified TCR beta libraries were sequenced on the Illumina HiSeq System as 87-base-pair reads. From the authors' description of their analysis: A later analysis tallied 75 million to 95 million unique TCR beta chains across the 666 repertoires, and some 10 million of those chains were shared by two or more donors. Raw reads were error-corrected and collapsed into unique sequences with a nearest-neighbor algorithm that merged closely related sequences to remove PCR and sequencing errors. CDR3 sequences were aligned to IMGT reference sequences to assign V, D and J gene segments. For a sequence to be retained, a match of at least six nucleotides was required to both a V gene segment and a J gene segment. Rearrangements were classified as productive when the CDR3 lacked stop codons and remained in frame with V and J, and all other rearrangements were classified as non-productive. CDR3 was defined by IMGT convention, running from the second conserved V-encoded cysteine to the conserved J-encoded phenylalanine. The earlier analysis of about 610 of the donors excluded sequences that lacked an unambiguous match to a single V gene segment. In an earlier analysis of a few hundred of the donors, V segments were called functional above 56.7% productive rearrangements and were called segregating when the between-donor standard deviation exceeded 5%. A statistical classification framework was built to diagnose cytomegalovirus status from the catalog of TCR beta chain sequences. V and J gene assignment, in a later analysis, came from comparing TCR nucleotide sequences with IMGT/GENE-DB human TR gene sequences. A later analysis assigned CDR3 sequences and most-parsimonious VDJ recombination scenarios with the TCRdist pipeline. In a later analysis, every TCR beta chain was defined by the combination of its CDR3 amino acid sequence and its V-gene family, and reads without a unique V-gene family were dropped. To address suspected cross-contamination and a sequencing artifact, a later analysis removed a few hundred highly shared, low-generation-probability nucleotide sequences. In a later analysis, a clonal expansion index was calculated for each public chain from normalized within-repertoire ranks of inferred template counts. A later analysis computed generation probabilities with a VDJ recombination model fitted to out-of-frame rearrangements, and checked the results against IGoR. A later analysis scored TCR-TCR, TCR-HLA and TCR-CMV co-occurrence with hypergeometric tests, applying a repertoire-size bias correction to TCR pairs. To estimate false discovery rates, a later analysis permuted the HLA or CMV assignments 20 times. In a later analysis, co-occurring TCRs were grouped using DBSCAN, with TCRdist sequence similarity added in when clustering inside HLA-allele-positive subsets. Co-occurrence clustering excluded repertoires with fewer than 30,000 or more than 120,000 public chains, plus five with anomalous nucleotide sharing. In TCRdb, the immuneACCESS table is reduced to in-frame sequences with V and J assigned. These tables do not hold every clone; where another copy was compared, an unresolved V gene accounts for under half, and the others remain unexplained. For V, J and clone size, that table is used; D and trimming come from the DNA. In this sample the table shows 95,000 to 150,000 clones, over 70% of which occur a single time. Roughly 3.5% of the sample is in the top ten clones.

This chain joins TRBV29-1 to TRBJ1-2, and perhaps TRBD1 as D gene, on 6 matching bases. This receptor was taken from a woman aged 45-59 years in good health and CMV-seronegative. Sequenced sample: PBMCs. The CDR3 sequence is CSVETGANYGYTF. The bases are TGCAGCGTTGAGACAGGAGCTAACTATGGCTACACCTTC.